This is a list of T cell receptor beta chains from one sample in a study of Graves' ophthalmopathy and Graves' hyperthyroidism. Each CDR3 protein is one row after TCRdb ran MiXCR on the multiplex PCR reads. The top ten hold over 40% of the sample, which has 230,000 or so distinct CDR3 sequences, approximately 42% seen once. Sequenced: peripheral blood. These receptors all stem from an adult man with Graves' ophthalmopathy. Each CDR3 is given with its conserved first and last residue. D genes are given only for firm matches. Clone size appears in some rows only: once, few, many, or a class for an expanded clone.

v_call	d_call	j_call	clone_size	cdr3_nt	cdr3_aa
TRBV18	-	TRBJ2-5	-	TGTGCCAGCTCACCGTACGTAGAAGAGACCCAGTACTTC	CASSPYVEETQYF
TRBV5-4	TRBD1	TRBJ1-2	-	TGTGCCAGCAGCTTAACAGGGGGCAGTGGCTACACCTTC	CASSLTGGSGYTF
TRBV4-1	-	TRBJ1-6	-	TGCGCCAGCAGCCAAGGCGGGACTTCACAGGCCCATTCACCCCTCCACTTT	CASSQGGTSQAHSPLHF
TRBV10-2	-	TRBJ2-5	many	TGCGCCAGCAGTGTAGACTGGGGGACCCAGTACTTC	CASSVDWGTQYF
TRBV7-9	TRBD1	TRBJ1-2	-	TGTGCCAGCGCGCAGGGGGCAGGGAACTATGGCTACACCTTC	CASAQGAGNYGYTF
TRBV2	-	TRBJ1-1	-	TGTGCCAGCAGCTCCGACACGAACACTGAAGCTTTCTTT	CASSSDTNTEAFF
TRBV2	-	TRBJ2-7	-	TGTGCCAGCTCCGGTGGGAGCGAGCAGTACTTC	CASSGGSEQYF
TRBV6-2/TRBV6-3	-	TRBJ1-2	once	TGTGCCAGCAGTCCACCGGGGCAGAGGGAGGGCTACACCTTC	CASSPPGQREGYTF
TRBV20-1	TRBD1	TRBJ1-1	few	TGCAGTGCTCCCAGGGGGCAGAACACTGAAGCTTTCTTT	CSAPRGQNTEAFF
TRBV7-2	-	TRBJ2-6	-	TGTGCCAGCAGCGTCCAGCAGCTCACTGAAGCTTTC	CASSVQQLTEAF
TRBV6-5	-	TRBJ2-6	-	TGTGCCAGCAGTCCTAAGTTCTTAGGGGCACTCTGGGCCAACGTCCTGACTTTC	CASSPKFLGALWANVLTF
TRBV29-1	TRBD2	TRBJ2-2	few	TGCAGCGTTGAGGTGGATCTTTGGACTAGGCCCGGGGAGCTGTTTTTT	CSVEVDLWTRPGELFF
TRBV4-1	-	TRBJ2-7	-	TGCGCCAGCAGCCAAGTGGCCTACGGGAACGAGCAGTACTTC	CASSQVAYGNEQYF
TRBV7-8	TRBD2	TRBJ2-7	few	TGTGCCAGCAGCCAAAGATTAGCGGGAGAGCAGTACTTC	CASSQRLAGEQYF
TRBV11-2	-	TRBJ1-4	-	TGTGCCAGCAGCGTCGCGAGGAACGATGAAAAACTGTTTTTT	CASSVARNDEKLFF
TRBV7-9	-	TRBJ2-7	-	TGTGCCAGCAGCTTTAGTCCAGGCGCACCATCCTACGAGCAGTACTTC	CASSFSPGAPSYEQYF
TRBV7-9	-	TRBJ1-1	-	TGTGCCAGCAGCTCTGTGGGGGCAGTAGCTTTCTTT	CASSSVGAVAFF
TRBV12-3/TRBV12-4	-	TRBJ1-4	-	TGTGCCAGCAGTCCTTACAGGGTGTCTAATGAAAAACTGTTTTTT	CASSPYRVSNEKLFF
TRBV13	-	TRBJ2-7	few	TGTGCCAGCAGCCTTGCGCGCTCCTACGAGCAGTACTTC	CASSLARSYEQYF
TRBV7-3	-	TRBJ1-1	few	TGTGCCAGCACCCGAACGGGGAACACTGAAGCTTTCTTT	CASTRTGNTEAFF
TRBV10-3	-	TRBJ2-7	-	TGTGCCAGCAGGCGGGGACAGACATCCTACGAGCAGTACTTC	CASRRGQTSYEQYF
TRBV9	TRBD1	TRBJ1-5	few	TGTGCCAGCAGCGTAGGCCGGACAGGATCCCAGCATTTT	CASSVGRTGSQHF
TRBV2	-	TRBJ1-5	-	TGTGCCAGCGGGCTAACAGTGAGTCCTAGCAATCAGCCCCAGCATTTT	CASGLTVSPSNQPQHF
TRBV12-3/TRBV12-4	TRBD1	TRBJ2-7	-	TGTGCCAGCAGTTTGTGGACAGGGCAAAGGGAGCAGTACTTC	CASSLWTGQREQYF
TRBV9	TRBD1	TRBJ2-2	-	TGTGCCAGCAGCGCGCGACAGGGGGCGCGCACCGGGGAGCTGTTTTTT	CASSARQGARTGELFF
TRBV4-1	-	TRBJ1-5	few	TGCGCCAGCAGCCAAGCAATGGCCCAGCCCCAGCATTTT	CASSQAMAQPQHF
TRBV24-1	TRBD1	TRBJ2-2	many	TGTGCCACCAGGACAGGGGATCGGCTGTTTTTT	CATRTGDRLFF
TRBV7-9	-	TRBJ2-2	-	TGTGCCAGCAGGCCAACACCAAGAACGGACACCGGGGAGCTGTTTTTT	CASRPTPRTDTGELFF
TRBV24-1	-	TRBJ1-4	few	TGTGCCACCAGTGACCCGAATTGGGGTGAAAAACTGTTTTTT	CATSDPNWGEKLFF
TRBV19	-	TRBJ2-6	-	TGTGCCAGTAGTGGCACAGTATTCTCTGGGGCCAACGTCCTGGCTTTC	CASSGTVFSGANVLAF
TRBV2	-	TRBJ2-5	few	TGTGCCAGCACCTTAGGTAGTAAGGGACTCGAGACCCAGTACTTC	CASTLGSKGLETQYF
TRBV29-1	-	TRBJ2-3	-	TGCAGCGTTGCACTTTACAGAGATACGCAGTATTTT	CSVALYRDTQYF
TRBV4-1	-	TRBJ2-7	-	TGCGCCAGCAGCAAGACCACAGGGCGGGTCGACTACGAGCAGTACTTC	CASSKTTGRVDYEQYF
TRBV12-3/TRBV12-4	-	TRBJ2-2	-	TGTGCCAGCAGACGGTCGGGGACCCAAGACGGGGAGCTGTTTTTT	CASRRSGTQDGELFF
TRBV7-3	-	TRBJ1-6	-	TGTGCCAGCAGCCTCGGAGTGTTCGGTTCACCCCTCCACTTT	CASSLGVFGSPLHF
TRBV7-9	-	TRBJ2-7	-	TGTGCCAGCAGCTTCCCTGCTGGTCGTGTGTACGAGCAGTACTTC	CASSFPAGRVYEQYF
TRBV2	TRBD1	TRBJ1-4	-	TGTGCCAGCACGAGGACAGGGGGATCTAATGAAAAACTGTTTTTT	CASTRTGGSNEKLFF
TRBV11-3	-	TRBJ1-2	-	TGTGCCAGCAGCCTGGATGGCAGACGAGTCTATGGCTACACCTTC	CASSLDGRRVYGYTF
TRBV12-3/TRBV12-4	-	TRBJ1-6	-	TGTGCCAGCAATTTGGGACGGGATTATAATTCACCCCTCCACTTT	CASNLGRDYNSPLHF
TRBV12-3/TRBV12-4	-	TRBJ2-5	few	TGTGCCAGCAGTTCAACCTGGGGGGTCCAAGAGACCCAGTACTTC	CASSSTWGVQETQYF
TRBV6-5	-	TRBJ2-5	few	TGTGCCAGCAGTGTGAAGGGAGAGACCCAGTACTTC	CASSVKGETQYF
TRBV27	TRBD1	TRBJ1-2	-	TGTGCCAGCTCCACAGGGGGCTTGGGCTATGGCTACACCTTC	CASSTGGLGYGYTF
TRBV5-8	-	TRBJ2-7	-	TGTGCCAGCAGCCCCGGTATGGGGTACGAGCAGTACTTC	CASSPGMGYEQYF
TRBV19	-	TRBJ1-2	-	TGTGCCAGTAGGACTTTAGGGCAGGAGATCTATGGCTACACCTTC	CASRTLGQEIYGYTF
TRBV12-3/TRBV12-4	-	TRBJ1-1	-	TGTGCCAGCAGTCCCGGTTCGGTGAACACTGAAGCTTTCTTT	CASSPGSVNTEAFF
TRBV3-1	-	TRBJ1-1	-	TGTGCCAGCAGCCCCGAGCAGGGAACTGAAGCTTTCTTT	CASSPEQGTEAFF
TRBV10-3	-	TRBJ2-6	-	TGTGCCATCAGTGGGGTGGATTCCTCTGGGGCCAACGTCCTGACTTTC	CAISGVDSSGANVLTF
TRBV5-4	TRBD1	TRBJ1-1	once	TGTGCCAGCAGCTTTACAGGGGTCACTGAAGCTTTCTTT	CASSFTGVTEAFF
TRBV7-6	-	TRBJ1-2	few	TGTGCCAGCAGCTCCTCCGGGCCGCCCTACACCTTC	CASSSSGPPYTF
TRBV2	TRBD2	TRBJ2-2	-	TGTGCCAGCAGCCCGAGCGGGAGGAACACCGGGGAGCTGTTTTTT	CASSPSGRNTGELFF
TRBV19	-	TRBJ1-2	many	TGTGCCAGTAGTCCGTACAGGGAAGTTAACTATGGCTACACCTTC	CASSPYREVNYGYTF
TRBV2	TRBD1	TRBJ1-4	few	TGTGCCAGCGCGGGGACAGGGGCTGAAAAACTGTTTTTT	CASAGTGAEKLFF
TRBV4-1	-	TRBJ2-6	-	TGCGCCAGCAGCCAAGAGGGCTCCGGGGCCAACGTCCTGACTTTC	CASSQEGSGANVLTF
TRBV10-3	TRBD2	TRBJ2-7	few	TGTGCCATCAGTGAGTCCGCTAGCGGGAGGGCCGGCACCTACGAGCAGTACTTC	CAISESASGRAGTYEQYF
TRBV7-9	-	TRBJ1-2	few	TGTGCCAGCAGCTTAGCACACAGGGAACCTGAGGGCGGCTACACCTTC	CASSLAHREPEGGYTF
TRBV7-2	-	TRBJ2-5	once	TGTGCCAGCAGCTTACGCGGGGGCTTTGACCAAGAGACCCAGTACTTC	CASSLRGGFDQETQYF
TRBV5-6	-	TRBJ1-1	-	TGTGCCGGCAGTCGGGTCTTAAGGGGGTTTAAGGCTGACACTGAAGCTTTCTTT	CAGSRVLRGFKADTEAFF
TRBV5-6	TRBD1	TRBJ1-1	once	TGTGCCAGCAGCTTACAGGGGACAGGGAACACTGAAGCTTTCTTT	CASSLQGTGNTEAFF
TRBV29-1	-	TRBJ1-6	-	TGCAGCGTGCCGGGACACCGGAGCTCCTATAATTCACCCCTCCACTTT	CSVPGHRSSYNSPLHF
TRBV2	-	TRBJ1-6	few	TGTGCCAGCAGTGGACGGGGCGGTAATTCACCCCTCCACTTT	CASSGRGGNSPLHF